Included here is one T cell receptor (beta chain) sequence, with context. This entry comes from a study of radiotherapy plus CTLA-4 blockade in lung cancer. The CDR3 loop spans 12 amino acids. Trimming cost V 6 bases and J 9 bases, with 9 bases left between them. Germline assignment: CDR1 MNHEY and CDR2 SVGAGI. Using immunoSEQ multiplex PCR, the repertoire was profiled, and TCRdb retains in-frame clones only, with some absent. The sample lists about 49,000 clones, over 75% occurring once. This clonotype originated in a human donor with non-small cell lung cancer whose response to radiotherapy plus ipilimumab could not be evaluated. The V gene is TRBV6-5, the J gene TRBJ1-6; D gene unclear. The sample here was peripheral blood, taken from a patient treated with radiotherapy plus ipilimumab. Here the CDR3 reads CASSRGRSPLHF. The CDR3 nucleotides read TGTGCCAGCAGCCGGGGTCGTTCACCCCTCCACTTT.